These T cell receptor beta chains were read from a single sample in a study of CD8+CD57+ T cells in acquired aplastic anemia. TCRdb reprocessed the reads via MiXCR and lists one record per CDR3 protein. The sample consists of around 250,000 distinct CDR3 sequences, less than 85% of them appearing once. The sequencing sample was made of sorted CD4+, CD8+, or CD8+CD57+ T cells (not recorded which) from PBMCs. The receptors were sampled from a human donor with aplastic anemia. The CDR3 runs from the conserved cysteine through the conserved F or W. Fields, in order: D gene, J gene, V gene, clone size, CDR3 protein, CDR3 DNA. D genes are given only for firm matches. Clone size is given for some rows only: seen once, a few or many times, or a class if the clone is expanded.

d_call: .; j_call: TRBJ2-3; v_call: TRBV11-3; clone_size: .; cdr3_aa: CASSQEGGARVKYF; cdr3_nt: TGCGCCAGCAGCCAAGAAGGGGGGGCCCGGGTCAAGTATTTT
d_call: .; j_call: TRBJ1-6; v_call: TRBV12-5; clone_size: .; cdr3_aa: CASGLGSYNSPLHF; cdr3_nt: TGTGCTAGTGGTTTGGGGAGTTATAATTCACCCCTCCACTTT
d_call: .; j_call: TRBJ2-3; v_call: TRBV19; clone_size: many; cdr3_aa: CASSVEGRADTQYF; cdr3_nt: TGTGCCAGTAGTGTAGAGGGGCGGGCAGATACGCAGTATTTT
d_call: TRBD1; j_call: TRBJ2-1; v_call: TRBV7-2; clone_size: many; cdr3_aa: CASSVDRGLYNEQSF; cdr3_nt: TGTGCCAGCAGCGTAGACAGGGGCCTCTACAATGAGCAGTCCTTC
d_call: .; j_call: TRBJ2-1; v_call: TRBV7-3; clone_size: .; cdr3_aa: CASSFQRSGYSDELF; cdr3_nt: TGTGCCAGCAGCTTTCAGAGAAGCGGGTACAGCGATGAGCTCTTC
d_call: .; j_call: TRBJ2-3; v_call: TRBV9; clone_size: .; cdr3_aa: CASGDGGTDGQYF; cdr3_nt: TGTGCCAGCGGCGACGGGGGCACAGACGGGCAGTATTTT
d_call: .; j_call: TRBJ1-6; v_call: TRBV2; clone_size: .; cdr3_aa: CASGLEGNDSPHHF; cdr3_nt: TGTGCCAGCGGCTTGGAGGGTAATGATTCACCCCACCATTTT
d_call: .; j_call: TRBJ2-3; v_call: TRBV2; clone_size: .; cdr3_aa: CASGDGGGATPQFF; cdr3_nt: TGTGCCAGCGGGGACGGGGGCGGTGCTACTCCGCAGTTTTTT
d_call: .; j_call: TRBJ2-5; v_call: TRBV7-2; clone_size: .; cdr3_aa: CASSLPPDGTDTQYF; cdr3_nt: TGTGCCAGCAGCTTACCTCCCGACGGAACAGACACCCAGTACTTC
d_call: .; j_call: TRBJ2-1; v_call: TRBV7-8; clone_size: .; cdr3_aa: CASSLGGGNDQQDQFF; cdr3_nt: TGTGCCAGCAGCTTAGGGGGCGGAAACGATCAGCAGGATCAGTTCTTC
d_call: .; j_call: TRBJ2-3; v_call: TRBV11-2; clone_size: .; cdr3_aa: CASSLVGGPRDTQYF; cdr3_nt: TGTGCCAGCAGCTTAGTCGGGGGGCCGCGGGATACGCAGTATTTT
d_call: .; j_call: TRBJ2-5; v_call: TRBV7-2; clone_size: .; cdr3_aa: CASSLAGGPGAQQYF; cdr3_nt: TGTGCCAGCAGCTTAGCGGGAGGTCCCGGGGCGCAGCAGTACTTC
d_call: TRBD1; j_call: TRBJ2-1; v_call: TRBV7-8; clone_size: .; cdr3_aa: CASSPSPGTGGTQQFF; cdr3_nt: TGTGCCAGCAGCCCTAGTCCCGGGACAGGGGGCACTCAGCAGTTCTTC
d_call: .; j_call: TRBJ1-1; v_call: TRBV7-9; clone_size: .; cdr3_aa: CASSLDLIRNTEAFF; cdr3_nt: TGTGCCAGCAGCCTAGATCTGATACGCAATACTGAAGCTTTCTTT
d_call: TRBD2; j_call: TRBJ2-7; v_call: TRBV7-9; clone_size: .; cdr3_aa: CASSSSGGVYEQYF; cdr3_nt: TGTGCCAGCAGCAGTAGCGGGGGCGTCTACGAGCAGTACTTC
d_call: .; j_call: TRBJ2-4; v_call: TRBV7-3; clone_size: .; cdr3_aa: CASSSARNIQDF; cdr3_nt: TGTGCCAGCAGCTCCGCTAGGAACATTCAGGACTTC
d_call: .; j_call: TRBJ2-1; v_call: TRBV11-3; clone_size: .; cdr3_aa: CASSQERVRGSDEQFF; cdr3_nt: TGTGCCAGCAGCCAAGAAAGGGTGAGGGGGAGCGATGAGCAGTTCTTC
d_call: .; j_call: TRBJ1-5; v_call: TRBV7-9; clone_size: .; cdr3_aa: CASSHCRQDPPEQF; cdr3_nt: TGTGCCAGCAGTCATTGTCGACAGGATCCGCCCGAGCAGTTT
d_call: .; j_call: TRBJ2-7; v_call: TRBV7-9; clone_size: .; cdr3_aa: CASRQDGYEQYF; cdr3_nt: TGTGCCAGCAGGCAGGACGGCTACGAGCAGTACTTC
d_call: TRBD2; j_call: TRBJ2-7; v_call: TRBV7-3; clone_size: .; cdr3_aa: CASSLTSGGPSYEQYF; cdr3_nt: TGTGCCAGCAGCTTAACTAGCGGGGGACCTTCCTACGAGCAGTACTTC